Below, 9 T cell receptor beta chains from the same sample are listed, as sequenced in a study of beta chain features in type 1 diabetes. Sequenced material consisted of expressed TCRB transcripts (all of the isolated RNA was reverse transcribed). Measured with immunoSEQ multiplex PCR; TCRdb has only the in-frame clones, and not every one. The sample lists about 360,000 clones; around 12% were seen once. The sequenced sample consisted of naive CD4+ T cells from blood. All receptors come from a man between 18 and 29 years old in good health.

This clone was observed a handful of times. The J gene is TRBJ2-5, the V gene TRBV5-4; D unresolved. CDR3 length: 12 residues. CDR1 is SGHNT and CDR2 is YYREEE in the germline V gene (reference sequence). V gave up 7 bases and J gave up 1 base, with 8 bases separating them. CDR3 loop: CASGEAQETQYF. CDR3 nucleotides: TGTGCCAGCGGCGAGGCCCAAGAGACCCAGTACTTC.

The rearrangement links TRBV7-9 to TRBJ2-1, with D perhaps matching TRBD2 (5 bases). The V gene's germline CDR1 is SEHNR and CDR2 FQNEAQ (reference sequence). There are 13 residues in the CDR3. Trimming took off 4 bases at V and 9 bases at J, with 13 bases between the two ends. CDR3 protein: CASSWDVGGEQFF. The CDR3 region has the DNA TGTGCCAGCAGCTGGGATGTTGGAGGTGAGCAGTTCTTC.

The J gene is TRBJ2-1, the V gene TRBV30, with 7 bases fitting TRBD1. From germline, CDR1 is GTSNPN and CDR2 SVGIG (reference sequence). This CDR3 region has 15 residues. V dropped 5 bases and J dropped 4; count of bases not matched to a gene: 11. CDR3 residues: CAWGSAGTAYNEQFF. The CDR3 region has the DNA TGTGCCTGGGGTTCGGCCGGGACAGCATACAATGAGCAGTTCTTC.

This clone was detected many times. This chain uses TRBV23-1 with TRBJ2-7; TRBD2 is a possible D gene (5 bases). TRBV23-1 is filed as an ORF, its function uncertain. V lost 4 bases and J 4 bases, leaving 14 bases between the germline ends. The CDR3 length is 14 residues. The CDR3 loop is CASSPPVRLYEQYF. Here the CDR3 DNA reads TGCGCCAGCAGTCCCCCCGTTAGACTATACGAGCAGTACTTC.

Only a few counts were recorded for this clone. The chain is built from TRBV5-6 and TRBJ1-4; 9 bases align to TRBD1. Germline V CDR1 and CDR2: SGHDT, YYEEEE. V shed 4 bases and J 8 bases; nucleotides not matched to a gene: 9. The CDR3 loop spans 15 amino acids. The CDR3 sequence: CASSPPGQGREKLFF. Written as DNA, the CDR3 is TGTGCCAGCAGCCCCCCGGGACAGGGACGCGAAAAACTGTTTTTT.

J is TRBJ2-5 and V is TRBV25-1, with TRBD1 as a possible D gene (8 bases). V shed 8 bases and J shed 5 bases, with 21 bases lying between them. Germline loops: CDR1 MGHDK, CDR2 SYGVNS. CDR3 length equals 15 residues. CDR3: CASATNRGGRETQYF. The CDR3 bases are TGTGCCAGCGCCACGAACAGGGGGGGCCGGGAGACCCAGTACTTC.

The chain is built from TRBV28 and TRBJ1-4; 10 bases map to TRBD1. This CDR3 spans 15 amino acids. Germline V CDR1 and CDR2: MDHEN, SYDVKM. V shed 8 bases and J 3 bases; nucleotides not matched to a gene: 6. CDR3: CASRDRGGPNEKLFF. In nucleotides, the CDR3 is TGTGCCAGCCGGGACAGGGGAGGGCCTAATGAAAAACTGTTTTTT.

This clone was observed a few times. The rearrangement links TRBV4-2 to TRBJ2-7, with D tentatively TRBD1 (6 bases). Looked up from germline, CDR1 is LGHNA and CDR2 is YNFKEQ. V lost 0 bases and J 3 bases, leaving 12 bases between the germline ends. The CDR3 has 15 residues. The CDR3 region has the DNA TGTGCCAGCAGCCAAGACCCCACAGGGATCTACGAGCAGTACTTC. Translation gives CASSQDPTGIYEQYF.

V usage is TRBV2 and J usage is TRBJ1-2, with D perhaps matching TRBD1 (6 bases). Trimming removed 5 bases from V and 4 bases from J, with 17 bases in between. Looked up from germline, CDR1 is SNHLY and CDR2 is FYNNEI. The CDR3 is 15 amino acids. CDR3 region: CASSSDWGGGYGYTF. The CDR3 coding sequence is TGTGCCAGCAGTTCCGATTGGGGGGGCGGCTATGGCTACACCTTC. Supplemented by reference TRBV2 and TRBJ1-2, the full variable domain reads EPEVTQTPSHQVTQMGQEVILRCVPISNHLYFYWYRQILGQKVEFLVSFYNNEISEKSEIFDDQFSVERPDGSNFTLKIRSTKLEDSAMYFCASSSDWGGGYGYTFGSGTRLTVV.